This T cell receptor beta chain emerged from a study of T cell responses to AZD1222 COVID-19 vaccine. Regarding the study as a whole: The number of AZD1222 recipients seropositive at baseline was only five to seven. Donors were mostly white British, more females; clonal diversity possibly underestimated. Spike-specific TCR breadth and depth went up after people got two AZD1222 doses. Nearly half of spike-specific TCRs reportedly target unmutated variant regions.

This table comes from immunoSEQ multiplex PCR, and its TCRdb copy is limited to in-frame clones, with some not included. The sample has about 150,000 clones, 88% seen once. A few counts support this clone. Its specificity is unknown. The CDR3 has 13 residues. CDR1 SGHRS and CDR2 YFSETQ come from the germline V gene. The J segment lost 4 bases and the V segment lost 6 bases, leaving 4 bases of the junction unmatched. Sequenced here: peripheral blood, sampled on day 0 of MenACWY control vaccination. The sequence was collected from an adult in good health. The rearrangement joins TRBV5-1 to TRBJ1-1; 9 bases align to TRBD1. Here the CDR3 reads CASTGQGTTEAFF. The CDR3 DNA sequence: TGCGCCAGCACCGGACAGGGGACCACTGAAGCTTTCTTT.